This paragraph covers one TCR beta chain sequence. This PCR relied on a set of 60 Vbeta primers and 13 Jbeta primers. The protocol was immunoSEQ multiplex PCR, while the TCRdb copy is restricted to in-frame clones and leaves out a portion. Of roughly 280,000 clones listed, under 80% are singletons. The data are from a study of cytomegalovirus exposure and HLA in healthy donors. This CDR3 has 15 amino acids. CDR1 and CDR2 from the germline V gene are MRHNA and SNTAGT. V shed 5 bases and J 6 bases; nucleotides not matched to a gene: 11. V and J are TRBV6-4 and TRBJ2-3; the match to TRBD2 covers 7 bases. The receptor's source is a female donor in good health and CMV-seronegative. Sequenced material: PBMCs. The CDR3, as DNA: TGTGCCAGCAGTTCTAGGGCGGGAGAGGCTGATACGCAGTATTTT. This translates into CASSSRAGEADTQYF.